This T cell receptor beta chain was identified during a study of blood T cell repertoires in COVID-19. Overall study: Nucleic acid was either cDNA or gDNA, and it came from T cells, B-cell-depleted T cells, or PBMCs.

CDR1 and CDR2 from the germline V gene are MGHRA and YSYEKL. This CDR3 is 14 amino acids long. Trimming cost V 3 bases and J 4 bases, with 10 bases left between them. Participants' own reports of clinical history determined their cohort assignment. Measured with immunoSEQ multiplex PCR; TCRdb has only the in-frame clones, and not every one. The profile shows about 220,000 clones, 85% to 90% of them singletons. The sample was PBMCs or T cells enriched from blood (not recorded which). The rearrangement links TRBV4-1 to TRBJ1-5; TRBD1 might be the D (6 bases). The TCR comes from a woman between 50 and 59 years old with acute COVID-19. This CDR3 reads CASSHTGLNQPQHF. CDR3 coding DNA: TGCGCCAGCAGCCACACAGGGTTAAATCAGCCCCAGCATTTT.